These 4 T cell receptor beta chains were sequenced from one sample in a study of beta chain features in type 1 diabetes. The whole isolated RNA underwent reverse transcription, so sequencing captured expressed TCRB transcripts. Repertoires were generated with immunoSEQ multiplex PCR, while TCRdb's copy carries only in-frame clones and drops some. The sample contains about 250,000 clones, roughly 14% of which appear only once. The sample was naive CD4+ T cells from blood. These receptors were taken from a woman in her thirties or forties in good health.

The chain recombines TRBV6-5 with TRBJ1-1, with 10 bases matching TRBD1. V trimming: 4 bases; J trimming: 0 bases; junction bases outside the gene matches: 2. The CDR3 is 15 amino acids. Germline V gene data show CDR1 as MNHEY and CDR2 as SVGAGI. The CDR3 DNA is TGTGCCAGCAGTTGGGACAGGGGATTGAACACTGAAGCTTTCTTT. Protein: CASSWDRGLNTEAFF.

V is TRBV7-2 and J is TRBJ2-1; 14 nucleotides match TRBD2. In germline, CDR1 is SGHTA, CDR2 FQGNSA. The CDR3 is 18 amino acids. Germline trimming cut 4 bases from V and 4 bases from J; bases unmatched to any gene: 9. CDR3: CASSSPTGTSGGYNEQFF. Here the CDR3 DNA reads TGTGCCAGCAGCTCTCCGACCGGGACTAGCGGGGGATACAATGAGCAGTTCTTC. Full variable domain (missing parts from reference TRBV7-2 and TRBJ2-1): GAGVSQSPSNKVTEKGKDVELRCDPISGHTALYWYRQSLGQGLEFLIYFQGNSAPDKSGLPSDRFSAERTGGSVSTLTIQRTQQEDSAVYLCASSSPTGTSGGYNEQFFGPGTRLTVL.

The chain employs TRBV11-2 and TRBJ2-4; 11 nucleotides agree with TRBD2. The J segment lost 5 bases and the V segment lost 4 bases, leaving 10 bases of the junction unmatched. Per germline, CDR1 SGHAT and CDR2 FQNNGV. CDR3 length: 17 residues. The CDR3 is CASSYLGSGGDQNIQYF. The CDR3, as DNA: TGTGCCAGCAGCTACCTAGGTAGCGGGGGGGATCAAAACATTCAGTACTTC. Together with reference TRBV11-2 and TRBJ2-4, the CDR3 gives the full variable domain: EAGVAQSPRYKIIEKRQSVAFWCNPISGHATLYWYQQILGQGPKLLIQFQNNGVVDDSQLPKDRFSAERLKGVDSTLKIQPAKLEDSAVYLCASSYLGSGGDQNIQYFGAGTRLSVL.

The chain employs TRBV2 and TRBJ2-5, with TRBD1 identical over 9 bases. Germline trimming cut 4 bases from V and 6 bases from J; bases unmatched to any gene: 6. Germline lookup yields CDR1 SNHLY and CDR2 FYNNEI. This CDR3 comprises 14 residues. The CDR3 spells CASSGTGGRKTQYF. CDR3 sequence (DNA): TGTGCCAGCAGTGGTACAGGGGGCCGGAAGACCCAGTACTTC.